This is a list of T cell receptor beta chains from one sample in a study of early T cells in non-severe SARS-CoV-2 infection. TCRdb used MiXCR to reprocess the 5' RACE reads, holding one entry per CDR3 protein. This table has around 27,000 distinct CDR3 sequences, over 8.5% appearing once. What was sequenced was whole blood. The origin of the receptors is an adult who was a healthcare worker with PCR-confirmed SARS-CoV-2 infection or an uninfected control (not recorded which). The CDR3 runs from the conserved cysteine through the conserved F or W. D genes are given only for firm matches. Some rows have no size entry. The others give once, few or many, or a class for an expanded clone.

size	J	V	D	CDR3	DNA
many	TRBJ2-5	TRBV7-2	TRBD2	CASRLRLAGETQYF	TGTGCCAGCAGATTAAGACTAGCTGGAGAGACCCAGTACTTC
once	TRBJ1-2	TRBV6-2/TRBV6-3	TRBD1	CAGRTGGFYGYTF	TGTGCCGGCCGGACAGGGGGATTTTATGGCTACACCTTC
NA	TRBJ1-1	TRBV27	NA	CASSLRLGNTEAFF	TGTGCCAGCAGTTTAAGGTTGGGGAACACTGAAGCTTTCTTT
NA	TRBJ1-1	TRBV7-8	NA	CASSLSSAEAFF	TGTGCCAGCAGCTTAAGTAGCGCTGAAGCTTTCTTT
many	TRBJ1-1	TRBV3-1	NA	CASSQVRQGWDTEAFF	TGTGCCAGCAGCCAAGTGAGGCAGGGGTGGGACACTGAAGCTTTCTTT
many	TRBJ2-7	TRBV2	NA	CASTPPRQGFTPYEQYF	TGTGCCAGCACCCCCCCCCGCCAGGGGTTCACCCCCTACGAGCAGTACTTC
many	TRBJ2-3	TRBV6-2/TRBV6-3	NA	CASTVTQGPDTQYF	TGTGCCAGCACCGTAACACAGGGTCCGGATACGCAGTATTTT
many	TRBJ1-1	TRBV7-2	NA	CASSRERGGGTEAFF	TGTGCCAGCAGCCGAGAGCGGGGAGGGGGAACTGAAGCTTTCTTT
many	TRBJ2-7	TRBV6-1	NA	CASERDSYEQYF	TGTGCCAGCGAGAGGGACTCCTACGAGCAGTACTTC
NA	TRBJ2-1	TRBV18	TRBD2	CASSPGLAGIPYNEQFF	TGTGCCAGCTCACCAGGGCTAGCGGGGATACCCTACAATGAGCAGTTCTTC
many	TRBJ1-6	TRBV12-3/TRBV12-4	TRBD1	CASSAQGGGNSPLHF	TGTGCCAGCAGTGCCCAGGGGGGGGGTAATTCACCCCTCCACTTT
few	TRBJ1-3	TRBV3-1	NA	CASSGRQISFSGNTIYF	TGTGCCAGCAGCGGACGACAGATTAGTTTCTCTGGAAACACCATATATTTT
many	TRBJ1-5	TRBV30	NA	CAWSRQGQGPQHF	TGTGCCTGGAGTCGTCAGGGTCAAGGGCCCCAGCATTTT
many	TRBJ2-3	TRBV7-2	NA	CASSPTRQGQHTQYF	TGTGCCAGCAGCCCCACCCGCCAGGGACAACATACGCAGTATTTT
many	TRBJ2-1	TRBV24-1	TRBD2	CATSARTSIREQFF	TGTGCCACCAGTGCCCGGACTAGTATACGTGAGCAGTTCTTC
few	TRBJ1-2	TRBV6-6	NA	CASRTDNYGYTF	TGTGCCAGCAGGACTGATAACTATGGCTACACCTTC
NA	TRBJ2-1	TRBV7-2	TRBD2	CASSSLLPRGEQFF	TGTGCCAGCAGCTCCCTCCTTCCGCGGGGGGAGCAGTTCTTC
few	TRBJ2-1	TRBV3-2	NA	CASSQERLASTYNEQFF	TGTGCCAGCAGCCAAGAGAGACTAGCAAGTACGTACAATGAGCAGTTCTTC
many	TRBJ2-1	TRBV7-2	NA	CASSFATGTYNEQFF	TGTGCCAGCAGCTTCGCGACAGGGACTTACAATGAGCAGTTCTTC
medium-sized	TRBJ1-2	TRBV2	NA	CASSEAHDTLGGGYTF	TGTGCCAGCAGTGAAGCACACGATACCCTAGGGGGTGGCTACACCTTC
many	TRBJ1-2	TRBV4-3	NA	CASSREGGYGYTF	TGCGCCAGCAGCCGAGAAGGGGGCTATGGCTACACCTTC
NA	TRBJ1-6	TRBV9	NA	CASSRGDGSPLHF	TGTGCCAGCAGTCGGGGGGATGGTTCACCCCTCCACTTT
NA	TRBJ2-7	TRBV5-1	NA	CASSLYGGNEQYF	TGCGCCAGCAGCTTGTATGGCGGAAACGAGCAGTACTTC
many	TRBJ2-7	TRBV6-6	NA	CASSWGNEQYF	TGTGCCAGCAGTTGGGGGAATGAGCAGTACTTC
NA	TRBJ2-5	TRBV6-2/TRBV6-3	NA	CASSYGRGFPQETQYF	TGTGCCAGCAGTTACGGCCGGGGGTTTCCCCAAGAGACCCAGTACTTC
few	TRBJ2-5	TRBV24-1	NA	CATSDRRPGGLGVQYF	TGTGCCACCAGTGACCGGAGACCCGGAGGCTTAGGGGTCCAGTACTTC
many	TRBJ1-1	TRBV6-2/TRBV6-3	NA	CASSLGTRAFF	TGTGCCAGCAGTTTAGGCACACGAGCTTTCTTT
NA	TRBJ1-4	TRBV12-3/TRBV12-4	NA	CASSGFEATNEKLFF	TGTGCCAGCAGTGGGTTCGAAGCAACTAATGAAAAACTGTTTTTT
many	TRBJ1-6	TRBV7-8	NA	CASSFQGNSPLHF	TGTGCCAGCAGCTTTCAGGGAAATTCACCCCTCCACTTT
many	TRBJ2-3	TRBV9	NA	CASSVGAGAHTDTQYF	TGTGCCAGCAGCGTAGGGGCGGGGGCTCACACAGATACGCAGTATTTT
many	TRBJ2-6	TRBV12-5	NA	CASAYGSGANVLTF	TGTGCTAGTGCCTACGGGTCTGGGGCCAACGTCCTGACTTTC
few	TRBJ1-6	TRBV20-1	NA	CSASMGDSPLHF	TGCAGTGCTAGTATGGGCGATTCACCCCTCCACTTT